Below, 12 T cell receptor beta chains from the same sample are listed, as sequenced in a study of cytomegalovirus exposure and HLA in healthy donors. In the PCR, 60 Vbeta and 13 Jbeta primers were used. Sequencing used immunoSEQ multiplex PCR; TCRdb keeps in-frame clones, though not all of them. The sample lists about 120,000 clones; about four fifths were seen once. Specimen: PBMCs. These receptors were collected from a woman in her twenties or thirties in good health and CMV-seronegative.

This rearrangement joins TRBV10-3 to TRBJ2-2, with 13 bases matching TRBD2. Germline V gives CDR1 ENHRY, CDR2 SYGVKD. The V segment lost 7 bases and the J segment 4 bases; nucleotides outside the gene matches: 9. This CDR3 contains 17 residues. This chain's CDR3 is CAITTFRLAGGTGELFF. DNA of the CDR3: TGTGCCATCACTACCTTCAGACTAGCGGGAGGCACCGGGGAGCTGTTTTTT.

The genes are TRBV19 and TRBJ2-1; TRBD1 matches at 9 bases. Germline trimming cut 6 bases from V and 0 bases from J; bases unmatched to any gene: 0. CDR3 size: 14 residues. CDR1 and CDR2 (germline): LNHDA, SQIVND (reference sequence). The CDR3 spells CASRGQGSYNEQFF. The CDR3 DNA reads TGTGCCAGTAGGGGACAGGGCTCCTACAATGAGCAGTTCTTC.

The V and J genes are TRBV28 and TRBJ2-7; 9 bases line up with TRBD2. J lost 4 bases, V lost 3 bases, and 16 bases had no gene match. Per germline, CDR1 MDHEN and CDR2 SYDVKM. This CDR3 comprises 18 residues. In DNA, the CDR3 is TGTGCCAGCAGTTTTAGGTTGGCGGGAGGGCCGGCTGAGTACGAGCAGTACTTC. This sequence encodes CASSFRLAGGPAEYEQYF.

V is TRBV14 and J is TRBJ1-1; D gene ambiguous. CDR1 and CDR2 (germline): SGHDN, FVKESK. The CDR3 spans 13 residues. Trimming left V 4 bases short and J 0 bases short, with 6 bases between. The CDR3 reads CASSPTVNTEAFF. The CDR3 DNA reads as TGTGCCAGCAGCCCAACAGTGAACACTGAAGCTTTCTTT.

V gene TRBV21-1 combines with J gene TRBJ1-5; TRBD1, as called in the table, went unchecked against the DNA. TRBV21-1 is reported as a pseudogene. This CDR3 is built from 19 residues. The CDR3 DNA reads TGTGCCAGCAGCAAAGAGTCCTGCATAAGGGGCGCCGGCAATCAGCCCCAGCATTTT. Its translation is CASSKESCIRGAGNQPQHF.

This chain uses TRBV11-2 with TRBJ2-3; 8 positions agree with TRBD2. CDR3 length: 16 amino acids. Trimming at V came to 1 base and at J to 1 base, leaving 4 bases not matched to a gene. Germline CDR1 and CDR2: SGHAT and FQNNGV. CDR3 coding DNA: TGTGCCAGCAGCTTAGGTAGCGGGGCCCGCACAGATACGCAGTATTTT. Residues: CASSLGSGARTDTQYF.

The chain uses TRBV10-1 and TRBJ2-5; TRBD1 is a possible D gene (5 bases). Germline V gene data show CDR1 as WNHNN and CDR2 as SYGVQD (reference sequence). Trimming removed 5 bases at V and 2 bases at J, with 6 bases between. This CDR3 is built from 12 residues. Written as DNA, the CDR3 is TGCGCCAGCAGTTCAGGGCAAGAGACCCAGTACTTC. It specifies CASSSGQETQYF.

The chain uses TRBV18 and TRBJ2-2; 7 bases fit TRBD1. The germline gives CDR1 KGHSH, CDR2 LQKENI. The CDR3 totals 15 residues. The junction had 6 bases not matched to a gene; V was cut back by 3 bases and J by 5 bases. CDR3 amino acids: CASSPIVQGTGELFF. DNA of the CDR3: TGTGCCAGCTCACCGATAGTACAGGGGACCGGGGAGCTGTTTTTT.

The chain links TRBV23-1 to TRBJ2-2; TRBD1 is a possible D gene (5 bases). TRBV23-1 is noted as an ORF with a role that remains uncertain. V was shortened by 3 bases and J by 0 bases, with 11 bases between the two germline ends. The CDR3 totals 16 residues. CDR3 in DNA: TGCGCCAGCAGTCAGCGACAGCTAGCGAACACCGGGGAGCTGTTTTTT. This codes for CASSQRQLANTGELFF.

The chain joins TRBV2 to TRBJ1-5; 7 bases match TRBD1. This CDR3 has 14 residues. Germline V gene lookup returns CDR1 SNHLY and CDR2 FYNNEI. Unmatched junction bases numbered 6, after V lost 7 bases and J lost 3 bases. CDR3 amino acids: CASTPGQPNQPQHF. The CDR3 DNA reads as TGTGCCAGCACCCCGGGACAGCCCAATCAGCCCCAGCATTTT.

The chain is built from TRBV7-2 and TRBJ2-3, with D possibly being TRBD2 (5 bases). Trimming took off 1 base at V and 0 bases at J, with 11 bases between the two ends. The CDR3 has 16 amino acids. CDR1 and CDR2 (germline): SGHTA, FQGNSA. CDR3 loop: CASSLGRGISTDTQYF. CDR3 DNA: TGTGCCAGCAGCTTAGGGAGAGGGATTAGCACAGATACGCAGTATTTT. Looking up the rest from reference TRBV7-2 and TRBJ2-3 gives the full variable domain: GAGVSQSPSNKVTEKGKDVELRCDPISGHTALYWYRQSLGQGLEFLIYFQGNSAPDKSGLPSDRFSAERTGGSVSTLTIQRTQQEDSAVYLCASSLGRGISTDTQYFGPGTRLTVL.

The DNA of the CDR3 is TGTGCCAGCAGTCCCGGGGCAGGGGGAATTGGACTTTACGAGCAGTACTTC. Its protein product is CASSPGAGGIGLYEQYF. This chain connects TRBV28 to TRBJ2-7; 7 bases match TRBD1. The V and J ends lost 5 bases and 4 bases, in that order; junction bases with no gene match: 17. The CDR3 runs to 17 residues. Germline-derived CDR1 and CDR2 are MDHEN and SYDVKM.